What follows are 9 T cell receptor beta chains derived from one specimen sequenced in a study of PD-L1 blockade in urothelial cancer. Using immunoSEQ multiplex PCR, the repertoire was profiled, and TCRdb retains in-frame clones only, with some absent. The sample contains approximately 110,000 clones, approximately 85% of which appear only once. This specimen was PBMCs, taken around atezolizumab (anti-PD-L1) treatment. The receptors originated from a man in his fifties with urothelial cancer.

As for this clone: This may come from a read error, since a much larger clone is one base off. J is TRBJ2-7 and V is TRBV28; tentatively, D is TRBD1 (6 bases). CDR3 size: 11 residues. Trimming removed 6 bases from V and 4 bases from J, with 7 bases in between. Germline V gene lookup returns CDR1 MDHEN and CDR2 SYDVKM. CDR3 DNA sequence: TGTGCCAGCAGGGACAGATACGAGCAGTACTTC. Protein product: CASRDRYEQYF.

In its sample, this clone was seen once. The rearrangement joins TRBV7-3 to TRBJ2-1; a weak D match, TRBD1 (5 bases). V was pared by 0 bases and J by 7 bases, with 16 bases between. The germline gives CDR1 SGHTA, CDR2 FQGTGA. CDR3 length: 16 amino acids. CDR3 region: CASSLTYSLKGNEQFF. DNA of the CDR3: TGTGCCAGCAGCTTAACGTACTCGTTAAAGGGGAATGAGCAGTTCTTC.

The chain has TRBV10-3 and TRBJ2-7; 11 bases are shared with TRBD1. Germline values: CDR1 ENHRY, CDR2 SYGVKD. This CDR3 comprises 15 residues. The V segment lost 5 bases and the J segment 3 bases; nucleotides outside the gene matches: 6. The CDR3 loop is CAISYTGTGGYEQYF. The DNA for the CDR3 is TGTGCCATCAGTTACACCGGGACAGGGGGCTACGAGCAGTACTTC.

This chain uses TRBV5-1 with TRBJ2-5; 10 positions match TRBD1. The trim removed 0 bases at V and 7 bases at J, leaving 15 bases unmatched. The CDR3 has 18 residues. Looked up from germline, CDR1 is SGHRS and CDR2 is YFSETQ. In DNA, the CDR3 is TGCGCCAGCAGCTTGGGGAGGCCCGGGACAGGGGCCCGGGGGACCCAGTACTTC. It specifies CASSLGRPGTGARGTQYF.

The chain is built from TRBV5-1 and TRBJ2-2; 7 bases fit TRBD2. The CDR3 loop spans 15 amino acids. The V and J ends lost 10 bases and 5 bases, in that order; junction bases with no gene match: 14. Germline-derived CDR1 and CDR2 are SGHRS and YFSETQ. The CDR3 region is CASLPGGSETGELFF. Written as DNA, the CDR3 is TGCGCCTCCCTGCCCGGGGGGAGCGAAACCGGGGAGCTGTTTTTT.

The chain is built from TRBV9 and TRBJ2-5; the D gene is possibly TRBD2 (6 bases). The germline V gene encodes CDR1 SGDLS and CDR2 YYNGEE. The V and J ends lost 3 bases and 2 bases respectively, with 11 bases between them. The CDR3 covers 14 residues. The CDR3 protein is CASSGGTVQETQYF. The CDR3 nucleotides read TGTGCCAGCAGCGGGGGGACTGTTCAAGAGACCCAGTACTTC.

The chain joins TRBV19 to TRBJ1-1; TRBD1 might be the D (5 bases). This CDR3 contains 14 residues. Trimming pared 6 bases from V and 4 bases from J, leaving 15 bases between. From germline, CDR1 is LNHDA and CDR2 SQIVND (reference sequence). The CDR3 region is CASRELGVGTEAFF. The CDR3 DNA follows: TGTGCCAGTAGAGAGTTAGGGGTTGGCACTGAAGCTTTCTTT.

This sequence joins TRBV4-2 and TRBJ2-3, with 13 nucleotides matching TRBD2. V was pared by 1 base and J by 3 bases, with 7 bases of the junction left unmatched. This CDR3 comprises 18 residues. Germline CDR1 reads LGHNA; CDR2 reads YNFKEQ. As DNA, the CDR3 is TGTGCCAGCAGCCAAGCCAGGCCGGGACTAGCGGGAACAGATACGCAGTATTTT. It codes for CASSQARPGLAGTDTQYF.

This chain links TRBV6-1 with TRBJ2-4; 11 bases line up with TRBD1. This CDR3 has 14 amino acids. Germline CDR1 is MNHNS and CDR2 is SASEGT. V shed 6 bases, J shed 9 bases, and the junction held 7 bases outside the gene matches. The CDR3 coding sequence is TGTGCCAGCAGCTCCGGGACAGGGGGTACCATTCAGTACTTC. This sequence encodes CASSSGTGGTIQYF.